This T cell receptor beta chain originates from a study of T cell clonotyping in hematopoietic cell transplantation. Measured with immunoSEQ multiplex PCR; TCRdb has only the in-frame clones, and not every one. The data hold 26,000 or so clones, with 90% to 97% observed a single time. The CDR3 extends over 19 amino acids. Per the germline V gene, CDR1 is SGHTS and CDR2 is YDEGEE. V shed 0 bases and J 0 bases; nucleotides not matched to a gene: 8. The table lists this clone with a few counts. Its specificity is unknown. Findings of the study overall: Few recipient clonotypes overlapped donors; over 95% were de novo at given depth. After transplant, recipient diversity fell while pathologically expanded clonotypes grew through day 180. Without cell sorting, CD4 versus CD8 contributions remain unresolved.

This chain uses TRBV5-8 with TRBJ2-6, with 8 bases identical to TRBD1. This receptor was obtained from a man aged 50 to 60 in good health. Some clones in this sample may be carry-over from other donors' samples. Input material: peripheral blood mononuclear cells. The CDR3 DNA is TGTGCCAGCAGCTTGGCGAAGACAGGGGCGATCTCTGGGGCCAACGTCCTGACTTTC. Translated: CASSLAKTGAISGANVLTF.